Below, 9 T cell receptor beta chains from the same sample are listed, as sequenced in a study of graft-versus-host responses after intestinal transplantation. Repertoires were generated with immunoSEQ multiplex PCR, while TCRdb's copy carries only in-frame clones and drops some. Altogether more than 50,000 clones are present, roughly 89% being singletons, with the ten largest covering around 5.1%. The sequenced sample was PBMCs, obtained nearly 670 days after intestinal transplant. These receptor sequences come from a human patient who received an intestinal transplant, so some T cells may come from the graft donor.

The chain carries TRBV10-2 and TRBJ1-6; D is uncertain. Trimming cost V 2 bases and J 5 bases, with 7 bases left between them. CDR3 length: 14 amino acids. The germline CDR1 and CDR2 sequences are WSHSY and SAAADI. CDR3 nucleotides: TGCGCCAGCAGTGAGACAGCAAATAATTCACCCCTCCACTTT. Its protein product is CASSETANNSPLHF.

The chain joins TRBV7-3 to TRBJ2-4, with a tentative D call TRBD1 (5 bases). V was trimmed by 8 bases and J by 0 bases, leaving 17 bases between them. The CDR3 contains 16 residues. The germline V gene has CDR1 SGHTA and CDR2 FQGTGA. DNA for the CDR3: TGTGCCAGCCTCCACCTACGGACAATAGCCAAAAACATTCAGTACTTC. Translation: CASLHLRTIAKNIQYF.

The chain employs TRBV11-2 and TRBJ1-2; no firm D call. Germline CDR1 is SGHAT and CDR2 is FQNNGV. V was clipped by 6 bases and J by 4 bases, with 15 bases between them. The CDR3 has 14 amino acids. In DNA, the CDR3 is TGTGCCAGCAGGTCCATCAGGAATCTCTATGGCTACACCTTC. Translated, it gives CASRSIRNLYGYTF.

The V gene is TRBV19, the J gene TRBJ2-3, with unresolved D. The CDR3 is 16 amino acids. Trimming took 1 base from V and 0 from J, leaving 11 bases between them. Germline CDR1 LNHDA, CDR2 SQIVND (reference sequence). The CDR3 is CASSIVPHLSTDTQYF. The CDR3 bases are TGTGCCAGTAGTATAGTTCCACACCTTAGCACAGATACGCAGTATTTT.

V usage is TRBV5-4 and J usage is TRBJ2-7, with D tentatively TRBD2 (6 bases). The ends were cut back, 5 bases at V and 2 bases at J, with 14 bases in the middle. The length of the CDR3 is 14 residues. Germline CDR1 and CDR2: SGHNT and YYREEE (reference sequence). The CDR3 here is CASSHRTITYEQYF. DNA for the CDR3: TGTGCCAGCAGTCACCGGACTATCACCTACGAGCAGTACTTC. The full variable domain, rest sourced from reference TRBV5-4 and TRBJ2-7, is ETGVTQSPTHLIKTRGQQVTLRCSSQSGHNTVSWYQQALGQGPQFIFQYYREEENGRGNFPPRFSGLQFPNYSSELNVNALELDDSALYLCASSHRTITYEQYFGPGTRLTVT.

The chain carries TRBV4-2 and TRBJ1-4, with D perhaps TRBD1 (5 bases). Deletions cut 0 bases from V and 4 bases from J, with 15 bases between. Germline V CDR1 and CDR2: LGHNA, YNFKEQ. The CDR3 runs to 17 residues. CDR3 loop: CASSQDPGRSNNEKLFF. As DNA, the CDR3 is TGTGCCAGCAGCCAAGACCCGGGACGGAGTAATAATGAAAAACTGTTTTTT.

This rearrangement joins TRBV9 to TRBJ2-6; maybe TRBD1 (6 bases). This CDR3 region has 14 residues. Trimming removed 3 bases at V and 2 bases at J, with 6 bases between. Germline CDR1 and CDR2: SGDLS and YYNGEE. This chain's CDR3 is CASSDRAGANVLTF. In DNA, the CDR3 is TGTGCCAGCAGCGACAGGGCTGGGGCCAACGTCCTGACTTTC. Full variable domain (outside the CDR3, taken from reference TRBV9 and TRBJ2-6): DSGVTQTPKHLITATGQRVTLRCSPRSGDLSVYWYQQSLDQGLQFLIQYYNGEERAKGNILERFSAQQFPDLHSELNLSSLELGDSALYFCASSDRAGANVLTFGAGSRLTVL.

V is TRBV18 and J is TRBJ2-3; 9 bases line up with TRBD1. The CDR3 contains 17 residues. The V gene's germline CDR1 is KGHSH and CDR2 LQKENI. Germline trimming cut 6 bases from V and 7 bases from J; bases unmatched to any gene: 17. The CDR3 protein is CASSPVGAGQGPHTQYF. The CDR3 DNA follows: TGTGCCAGCTCCCCTGTCGGGGCGGGACAGGGACCACATACGCAGTATTTT.

The chain has TRBV19 and TRBJ1-3; D unclear. The V end lost 2 bases, the J end lost 3 bases, and 11 bases lay between the germline ends. The CDR3 loop spans 15 amino acids. CDR1 LNHDA and CDR2 SQIVND come from the germline V gene (reference sequence). The CDR3 DNA follows: TGTGCCAGTAGTATACCCAGATATGGTGGAAACACCATATATTTT. Translation: CASSIPRYGGNTIYF.